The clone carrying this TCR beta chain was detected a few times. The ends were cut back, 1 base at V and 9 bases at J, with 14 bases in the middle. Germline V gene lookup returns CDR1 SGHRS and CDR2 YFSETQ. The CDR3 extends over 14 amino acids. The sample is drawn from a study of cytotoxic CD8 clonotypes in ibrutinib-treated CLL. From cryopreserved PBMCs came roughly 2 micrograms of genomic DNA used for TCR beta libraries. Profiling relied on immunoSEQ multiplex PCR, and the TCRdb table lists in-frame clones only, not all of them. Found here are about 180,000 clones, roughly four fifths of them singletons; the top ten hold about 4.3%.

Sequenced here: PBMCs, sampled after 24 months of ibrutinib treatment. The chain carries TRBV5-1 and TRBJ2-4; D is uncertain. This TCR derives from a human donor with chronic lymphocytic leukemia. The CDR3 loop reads CASSLYSQETIQYF. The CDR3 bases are TGCGCCAGCAGCTTGTATTCCCAAGAGACCATTCAGTACTTC. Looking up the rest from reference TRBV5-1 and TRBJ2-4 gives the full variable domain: KAGVTQTPRYLIKTRGQQVTLSCSPISGHRSVSWYQQTPGQGLQFLFEYFSETQRNKGNFPGRFSGRQFSNSRSEMNVSTLELGDSALYLCASSLYSQETIQYFGAGTRLSVL.